The 27 T cell receptor beta chains presented below share a single source sample, sequenced in a study of T cells in Graves' hyperthyroidism and ophthalmopathy. Amplified TCR beta CDR3 regions derived from RNA transcripts. During a first-round RT-PCR of the TCR CDR3, the HTBI primer set was used. One entry per CDR3 protein results from TCRdb running MiXCR on the multiplex PCR reads. The sample records over 700,000 distinct CDR3 sequences, about 17% being singletons. Sample: blood. The receptor source for this set is a woman in her fifties or sixties with Graves' hyperthyroidism that later progressed to Graves' ophthalmopathy.

The chain employs TRBV4-1 and TRBJ2-7, with D perhaps matching TRBD1 or TRBD2 (5 bases each). Trimming stripped 4 bases from V and 2 bases from J, with 15 bases between. There are 15 residues in the CDR3. CDR1 is MGHRA and CDR2 is YSYEKL in the germline V gene. The CDR3 here is CASSLTRDAAYEQYF. The CDR3 DNA sequence: TGCGCCAGCAGCCTCACCCGGGACGCCGCCTACGAGCAGTACTTC.

The chain employs TRBV4-1 and TRBJ2-3; TRBD1 matches 8 bases. Losses at the gene ends were 2 bases for V and 5 bases for J; bases not matched to a gene: 9. CDR1 is MGHRA, CDR2 YSYEKL, per germline. There are 16 residues in the CDR3. CDR3 bases: TGCGCCAGCAGCCAAACCCCGGGACAGGTCATAGATACGCAGTATTTT. Its translation is CASSQTPGQVIDTQYF.

Comments on this clonotype: A much larger clone differs from this one at a single base, so this may be a read error. The V and J genes are TRBV30 and TRBJ1-5; D is possibly TRBD1 (5 bases). Germline V lookup: CDR1 GTSNPN, CDR2 SVGIG (reference sequence). The CDR3 runs to 14 residues. The ends were cut back, 2 bases at V and 5 bases at J, with 13 bases in the middle. DNA of the CDR3: TGTGCCTGGAGTCCCAGGGCAGACGATCAGCCCCAGCATTTT. This translates into CAWSPRADDQPQHF.

This clonotype was seen repeatedly, ten times or more. J is TRBJ1-2 and V is TRBV12-3 or TRBV12-4; D remains unclear. CDR3 length equals 15 residues. The germline V and J ends were trimmed by 5 bases and 2 bases, with 15 bases remaining between them. CDR3 loop: CASSAWTQANYGYTF. The CDR3 DNA sequence: TGTGCCAGCAGTGCGTGGACCCAGGCCAACTATGGCTACACCTTC.

This clonotype has only a few counts. The DNA of the CDR3 is TGTGCCAGCAGCTTGCTTTTGGATACGCAGTATTTT. It translates to CASSLLLDTQYF. The V and J genes are TRBV5-5 and TRBJ2-3, with D unresolved. Germline CDR1 SGHKS, CDR2 YYEKEE (reference sequence). Deletions cut 1 base from V and 6 bases from J, with 6 bases between. The CDR3 spans 12 residues.

CDR3 residues: CAISEQRGTDTQYF. DNA of the CDR3: TGTGCCATCAGTGAACAGAGGGGAACAGATACGCAGTATTTT. The rearrangement joins TRBV10-3 to TRBJ2-3; D tentatively fits TRBD1 or TRBD2 (5 bases each). Germline values: CDR1 ENHRY, CDR2 SYGVKD. V gave up 3 bases and J gave up 3 bases, with 10 bases separating them. The CDR3 consists of 14 residues.

This clonotype occurred many times. This chain links TRBV10-3 with TRBJ2-5, with D possibly TRBD2 on 5 matching bases. Per the germline V gene, CDR1 is ENHRY and CDR2 is SYGVKD. The CDR3 sequence is 15 residues long. V lost 0 bases and J lost 2, with 10 bases in between. In DNA form, the CDR3 reads TGTGCCATCAGTGAGTCTCCGAGGGCTCAAGAGACCCAGTACTTC. This encodes CAISESPRAQETQYF.

This clonotype has a handful of counts. The rearrangement uses TRBV9 and TRBJ2-6; D perhaps matches TRBD1 (5 bases). Germline CDR1 SGDLS, CDR2 YYNGEE. The CDR3 loop spans 17 amino acids. Trimming took 0 bases from V and 2 from J, leaving 12 bases between them. CDR3 amino acids: CASSVAGRAAGANVLTF. In nucleotides, the CDR3 is TGTGCCAGCAGCGTAGCTGGCAGGGCGGCTGGGGCCAACGTCCTGACTTTC.

This clonotype was seen at least ten times. The chain recombines TRBV20-1 with TRBJ1-2; tentative D call: TRBD1 (5 bases). The CDR3 contains 15 residues. V was pared by 0 bases and J by 6 bases, with 17 bases between. Germline CDR1 DFQATT, CDR2 SNEGSKA (reference sequence). CDR3 sequence (DNA): TGCAGTGCTAGAGAACCTCTTTTAGGGGTGAATGGCTACACCTTC. It codes for CSAREPLLGVNGYTF.

In the case of this clonotype: An end of the junction does not agree with germline; a read error may underlie this. The V call is TRBV7-6, the J call TRBJ1-1; D is unresolved. Germline CDR1 reads SGHVS; CDR2 reads FNYEAQ. The CDR3 has 13 residues. The DNA for the CDR3 is TGTGCCAACAGCCCGGGTCCGAACACTGAAGCTTTCTTT. Residues: CANSPGPNTEAFF.

This clonotype has more than one count but fewer than ten. The rearrangement links TRBV6-1 to TRBJ1-1; D perhaps matches TRBD1 (6 bases). The V gene's germline CDR1 is MNHNS and CDR2 SASEGT. Trimming removed 5 bases from V and 4 bases from J, with 17 bases in between. The CDR3 is 15 amino acids. The CDR3 bases are TGTGCCAGCAGTTCCCCCGGGGGGCAGAGCACTGAAGCTTTCTTT. This gives the protein CASSSPGGQSTEAFF.

This clonotype was detected ten times or more. CDR3 in DNA: TGCAGTGCTAGCCTGGCGGGGGGAACGACAGATACGCAGTATTTT. Translating gives CSASLAGGTTDTQYF. J is TRBJ2-3 and V is TRBV20-1; TRBD2 agrees at 8 bases. CDR3 size: 15 residues. V was clipped by 3 bases and J by 3 bases; unmatched bases: 8. The germline gives CDR1 DFQATT, CDR2 SNEGSKA (reference sequence).

This clonotype was seen more than once but under ten times. The genes are TRBV7-2 and TRBJ2-5; possibly TRBD1 or TRBD2 for D (5 bases each). Between the trimmed V and J ends, which lost 5 bases and 5 bases, there was a span of 15 bases. This CDR3 comprises 14 residues. Germline CDR1 reads SGHTA; CDR2 reads FQGNSA. The CDR3 is CASSLLGAGETQYF. The DNA for the CDR3 is TGTGCCAGCAGCCTACTAGGGGCTGGGGAGACCCAGTACTTC.

The chain uses TRBV10-3 and TRBJ2-4; tentatively, D is TRBD1 (6 bases). Germline CDR1 and CDR2: ENHRY and SYGVKD. CDR3 length equals 15 residues. V lost 0 bases and J lost 6, with 12 bases in between. CDR3 bases: TGTGCCATCAGTGAGTCAAACAGGGACCTAAACATTCAGTACTTC. It encodes CAISESNRDLNIQYF.

This clonotype was seen a few times. The chain employs TRBV12-3 or TRBV12-4 and TRBJ1-6, with 9 bases fitting TRBD1. The CDR3 runs to 19 residues. Unmatched junction bases numbered 15, after V lost 6 bases and J lost 3 bases. CDR3 bases: TGTGCCAGCAGCCCTACAGGGGGCGTGAGTTTCTACTATAATTCACCCCTCCACTTT. Translated: CASSPTGGVSFYYNSPLHF.

This clonotype has at least ten counts. The rearrangement links TRBV27 to TRBJ2-7; unclear D gene. Trimming shortened V by 6 bases and J by 5 bases, and 17 bases separated the two germline ends. The CDR3 spans 14 residues. CDR1 is MNHEY, CDR2 SMNVEV, per germline (reference sequence). CDR3 coding DNA: TGTGCCAGCAGCCCGCTAGGTTTTGGAGACGAGCAGTACTTC. Amino acid sequence: CASSPLGFGDEQYF.

This clonotype was detected many times. This sequence joins TRBV3-1 and TRBJ2-5; D unresolved. Germline CDR1 LGHDT, CDR2 YNNKEL (reference sequence). The V and J ends lost 1 base and 4 bases respectively, with 16 bases between them. The CDR3 has 16 amino acids. The CDR3 sequence: CASSQASGYEGETQYF. CDR3 bases: TGTGCCAGCAGCCAAGCGAGTGGGTACGAAGGAGAGACCCAGTACTTC.

The rearrangement uses TRBV7-9 and TRBJ1-1; perhaps TRBD1 as D (6 bases). Germline V gene data show CDR1 as SEHNR and CDR2 as FQNEAQ (reference sequence). The CDR3 extends over 14 amino acids. The V gene lost 3 bases and the J gene lost 6 bases, with 14 bases spanning the gap. The CDR3 bases are TGTGCCAGCAGCTTCAAGGGGGGGAGAGCTGAAGCTTTCTTT. Translated: CASSFKGGRAEAFF. Using reference TRBV7-9 and TRBJ1-1 for the parts outside the CDR3, the full variable domain is DTGVSQNPRHKITKRGQNVTFRCDPISEHNRLYWYRQTLGQGPEFLTYFQNEAQLEKSRLLSDRFSAERPKGSFSTLEIQRTEQGDSAMYLCASSFKGGRAEAFFGQGTRLTVV.

The rearrangement uses TRBV15 and TRBJ2-2; 8 bases match TRBD2. In germline, CDR1 is LNHNV, CDR2 YYDKDF (reference sequence). With 0 bases clipped from V and 0 bases from J, the junction kept 3 bases outside the gene matches. The CDR3 runs 17 residues. CDR3 sequence (DNA): TGTGCCACCAGCAGAGACCTAGCGGGCTCGAACACCGGGGAGCTGTTTTTT. Protein: CATSRDLAGSNTGELFF. The full variable domain, completed using reference TRBV15 and TRBJ2-2, is DAMVIQNPRYQVTQFGKPVTLSCSQTLNHNVMYWYQQKSSQAPKLLFHYYDKDFNNEADTPDNFQSRRPNTSFCFLDIRSPGLGDTAMYLCATSRDLAGSNTGELFFGEGSRLTVL.

This clonotype was observed many times. The V gene is TRBV11-3, the J gene TRBJ1-1; maybe TRBD1 (6 bases). CDR1 SGHNT and CDR2 YENEEA come from the germline V gene. The CDR3 is made up of 13 amino acids. V lost 5 bases, J lost 4 bases, and 11 bases lay in between. The CDR3 region is CASSPDRGTEAFF. The CDR3 DNA sequence: TGTGCCAGCAGCCCGGACAGAGGCACTGAAGCTTTCTTT.

This clonotype occurred many times. The chain has TRBV20-1 and TRBJ2-1; 7 bases agree with TRBD2. The junction had 9 bases not matched to a gene; V was cut back by 6 bases and J by 4 bases. Per germline, CDR1 DFQATT and CDR2 SNEGSKA (reference sequence). The CDR3 contains 14 residues. The CDR3: CSAERAGSYNEQFF. DNA for the CDR3: TGCAGTGCGGAACGAGCGGGGTCTTACAATGAGCAGTTCTTC.

This clonotype was observed at least ten times. V gene TRBV7-9 combines with J gene TRBJ1-1; D call uncertain. Per germline, CDR1 SEHNR and CDR2 FQNEAQ (reference sequence). Trimming took off 3 bases at V and 4 bases at J, with 12 bases between the two ends. The CDR3 runs to 14 residues. The CDR3 nucleotides read TGTGCCAGCAGCTTTAGACGGCTAGGCACTGAAGCTTTCTTT. Translated, it gives CASSFRRLGTEAFF. The full variable domain, in which reference TRBV7-9 and TRBJ1-1 provide the parts outside the CDR3, is DTGVSQNPRHKITKRGQNVTFRCDPISEHNRLYWYRQTLGQGPEFLTYFQNEAQLEKSRLLSDRFSAERPKGSFSTLEIQRTEQGDSAMYLCASSFRRLGTEAFFGQGTRLTVV.

This clonotype was counted a few times. The chain links TRBV6-5 to TRBJ1-2; TRBD1 might be the D (5 bases). Germline lookup yields CDR1 MNHEY and CDR2 SVGAGI. The CDR3 runs to 15 residues. Trimming pared 2 bases from V and 1 base from J, leaving 11 bases between. CDR3 in DNA: TGTGCCAGCAGTTACGGGGGGAGGAATAACTATGGCTACACCTTC. This encodes CASSYGGRNNYGYTF.

This clonotype was counted ten times or more. Here the CDR3 reads CASSQRTGGEETQYF. The DNA of the CDR3 is TGTGCCAGCAGCCAAAGAACAGGGGGGGAAGAGACCCAGTACTTC. The chain is built from TRBV3-1 and TRBJ2-5; a possible D gene is TRBD1 (8 bases). The V gene lost 2 bases and the J gene lost 3 bases, with 13 bases spanning the gap. Germline V lookup: CDR1 LGHDT, CDR2 YNNKEL (reference sequence). This CDR3 region has 15 residues.

This clonotype has at least ten counts. V gene TRBV4-2 combines with J gene TRBJ1-2; no clear D. The CDR3 spans 14 residues. The V gene's germline CDR1 is LGHNA and CDR2 YNFKEQ. The V gene lost 4 bases and the J gene lost 3 bases, with 12 bases spanning the gap. CDR3 nucleotides: TGTGCCAGCAGCCCATACGGCGGGTACTATGGCTACACCTTC. As protein: CASSPYGGYYGYTF.

This clonotype has only a few counts. The gene calls are TRBV4-1 and TRBJ2-7, with TRBD1 identical over 7 bases. The CDR3 loop spans 13 amino acids. The V gene end was trimmed by 1 base and the J gene end by 6 bases; junction bases not matched to a gene: 3. CDR1 MGHRA and CDR2 YSYEKL come from the germline V gene. The CDR3 loop reads CASSQGGGVEQYF. CDR3 in DNA: TGCGCCAGCAGCCAAGGAGGGGGCGTCGAGCAGTACTTC.

V usage is TRBV5-4 and J usage is TRBJ2-5; 7 bases agree with TRBD1. The CDR3 extends over 15 amino acids. Germline V gene data show CDR1 as SGHNT and CDR2 as YYREEE (reference sequence). J was trimmed by 4 bases and V by 5 bases; bases with no gene match: 11. CDR3 loop: CASSLTGSGGETQYF. Here the CDR3 DNA reads TGTGCCAGCAGTTTGACAGGGAGCGGAGGAGAGACCCAGTACTTC.